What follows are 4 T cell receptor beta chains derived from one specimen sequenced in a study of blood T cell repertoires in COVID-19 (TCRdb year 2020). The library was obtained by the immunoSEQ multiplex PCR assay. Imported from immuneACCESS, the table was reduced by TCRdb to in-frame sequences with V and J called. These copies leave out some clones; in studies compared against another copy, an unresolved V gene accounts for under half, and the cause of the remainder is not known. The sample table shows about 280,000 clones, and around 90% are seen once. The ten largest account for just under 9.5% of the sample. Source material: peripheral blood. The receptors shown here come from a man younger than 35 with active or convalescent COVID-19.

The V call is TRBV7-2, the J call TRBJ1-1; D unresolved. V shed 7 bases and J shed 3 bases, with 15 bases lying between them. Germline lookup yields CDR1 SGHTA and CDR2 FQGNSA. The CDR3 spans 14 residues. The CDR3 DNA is TGTGCCAGCATACGAGGGCGTTCGGACACTGAAGCTTTCTTT. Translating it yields CASIRGRSDTEAFF.

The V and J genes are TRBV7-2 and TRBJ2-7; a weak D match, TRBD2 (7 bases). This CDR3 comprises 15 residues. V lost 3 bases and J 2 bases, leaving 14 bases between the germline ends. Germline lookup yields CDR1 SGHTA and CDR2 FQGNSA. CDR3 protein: CASSFSGGQTYEQYF. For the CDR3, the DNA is TGTGCCAGCAGCTTCTCCGGGGGGCAGACCTACGAGCAGTACTTC.

Here the CDR3 reads CASSGQGPEAFF. In DNA, the CDR3 is TGTGCCAGCAGCGGACAGGGACCTGAAGCTTTCTTT. The rearrangement links TRBV5-6 to TRBJ1-1; 8 nucleotides align to TRBD1. The CDR3 spans 12 residues. The V and J ends lost 4 bases and 6 bases, in that order; junction bases with no gene match: 2. From germline, CDR1 is SGHDT and CDR2 YYEEEE.

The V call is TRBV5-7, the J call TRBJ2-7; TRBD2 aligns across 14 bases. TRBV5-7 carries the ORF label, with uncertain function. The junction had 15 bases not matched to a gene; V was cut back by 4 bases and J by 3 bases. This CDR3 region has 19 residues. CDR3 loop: CASSVRLAGGPCLIYEQYF. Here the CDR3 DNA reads TGTGCCAGCAGCGTAAGACTAGCGGGGGGGCCCTGTCTTATCTACGAGCAGTACTTC.